This T cell receptor (beta chain) was captured in a study of blood T cells in healthy people across ages. Overall study: Template-switching capture recovered about one barcoded beta molecule per two T cells.

Findings of the study overall: Older age coincided with a roughly linear decline in TCR beta diversity per million T cells.

This clonotype was counted only a few times. Antigen specificity is unknown. A minimum of 6.5 million PBMCs was isolated per sample. Then a second PCR, running about 7 to 11 cycles, was carried out with a sample-barcoded 5' primer and a J-beta primer mix. Every sample returned 2.5 million or more CDR3-containing paired-end reads. TCRdb independently ran MiXCR on the 5' RACE reads; one entry per CDR3 protein. The sample has almost 800,000 distinct CDR3 sequences, 55% to 70% seen once. The sequenced material came from blood. This sequence originates from a man aged 30 to 39 in good health.

The DNA for the CDR3 is TGCAGCGTCGAAATCGGGGAGCTGTTTTTT. This sequence encodes CSVEIGELFF. This rearrangement joins TRBV29-1 to TRBJ2-2; no firm D call. Germline V lookup: CDR1 SQVTM, CDR2 ANQGSEA. The CDR3 length is 10 residues. V lost 6 bases, J lost 7 bases, and 6 bases lay in between.